What follows is one T cell receptor beta chain and its context. What this receptor recognizes is not known. No base quality values were provided; no much bigger clone lies one nucleotide off. Each collaborating institution followed its own protocols to collect whole blood in K2EDTA tubes. For TCRbeta analysis, collaborators shipped samples as frozen whole blood, isolated PBMCs, or DNA extracted from either of those sample types. This sample is drawn from a study of blood T cell repertoires in COVID-19 (dated by TCRdb to between 2020 and 2021). Notes on the research overall: Samples from collaborators originated in the United States, Italy and Spain and spanned both the acute and convalescent phases of COVID-19. The material from the prospective study consisted of cDNA or gDNA derived from T cells, B-cell-depleted T cells, or PBMCs. Subjects who had been exposed to COVID-19, were actively infected with it, or had recovered from it provided the deeply sampled blood TCRbeta repertoires that made up the dataset. A freely available public database, intended as a resource for researchers studying the immune response to SARS-CoV-2, is where the repertoires were released. The samples were drawn from two sources: the first 160 participants of the ongoing ImmuneRACE study, and 1,000 to 1,500 subjects contributed by 6 global collaborators. The sample metadata nearly always contained a de-identified subject ID, COVID-19 status, age in years and sex. HLA class I and class II types, where available, came from metadata supplied by the sample provider rather than from assay-based typing.

TCRbeta CDR3 regions were amplified from genomic DNA by means of the immunoSEQ Assay, a bias-controlled multiplex PCR. In the source study's methods: Within the assay, amplification of reference gene primers was used to estimate how many nucleated cells each sample contained. Sequence reads were collapsed and filtered to measure the absolute abundance of every unique TCRbeta CDR3 rearrangement. For each sample, productive Simpson clonality was calculated by taking the square root of Simpson's diversity index across productive rearrangements. TCRdb limited this immuneACCESS table to in-frame rearrangements with V and J called. A share of clones is missing; checked studies link under half to unresolved V genes, and the rest is unexplained. V and J calls and clone size are as listed in that table; D and trimming were resolved from the DNA. Here the sample has around 77,000 clones; 85% occur a single time. The ten largest clones take up roughly 5.6% of the sample.

Taken from cysteine to phenylalanine, the CDR3 has 16 residues. The sequence is cut down to CDR3 DNA, 48 bases in frame from base 1. Sequences MNHEY (CDR1) and SVGAGI (CDR2) are obtained from the germline V gene. V is cut back by 3 bases and J by 4 bases, with 10 bases in the junction unmatched. What the work shows at the level of the full study, not this receptor alone: How much clinical and demographic metadata was included differed by source and by participant, and the metadata was provided uncurated.

The chain was built from TRBV6-5 and TRBJ1-1, and 8 bases in between align with TRBD1. The sample consisted of peripheral blood. This clonotype originated in a man at least 80 years old with acute or convalescent COVID-19. The nucleotide sequence is TGTGCCAGCAGTTATACGTCAGGACAGGGCGCCACTGAAGCTTTCTTT. Its protein is CASSYTSGQGATEAFF.